These 32 T cell receptor beta chains share one sample of origin, sequenced in a study of blood T cell repertoires in COVID-19 (dated by TCRdb to about 2020). Receptor libraries were prepared by the immunoSEQ multiplex PCR assay. TCRdb mirrors the immuneACCESS table, restricted to in-frame sequences. Some clones are absent from its copies; in checked studies, under half trace to an unresolved V gene, and the reason for the others is unknown. For this sample the table gives some 220,000 clones, of which around 80% were detected only once. The ten largest clones take up roughly a tenth of the sample. The material sequenced was peripheral blood. All receptors come from a man between 50 and 59 years old with active or convalescent COVID-19.

This clone was seen many times. The chain carries TRBV27 and TRBJ1-4; 7 bases align to TRBD1. CDR3 length: 15 residues. V lost 6 bases, J lost 3 bases, and 7 bases stayed unmatched. Per germline, CDR1 MNHEY and CDR2 SMNVEV (reference sequence). The chain's CDR3 is CASSPTGPSNEKLFF. CDR3 sequence (DNA): TGTGCCAGCAGCCCGACAGGGCCGTCTAATGAAAAACTGTTTTTT.

The chain links TRBV15 to TRBJ1-1, with D perhaps TRBD1 (6 bases). Germline loops: CDR1 LNHNV, CDR2 YYDKDF (reference sequence). The CDR3 is made up of 13 amino acids. With 3 bases removed from V and 11 bases from J, the gap between germline ends came to 16 bases. CDR3 sequence: CATSRGAGGNAFF. Here the CDR3 DNA reads TGTGCCACCAGCAGGGGGGCCGGGGGGAATGCTTTCTTT.

V and J are TRBV3-1 (or the pseudogene TRBV3-2) and TRBJ2-4, with TRBD1 matching over 11 bases. Losses at the gene ends were 0 bases for V and 1 base for J; bases not matched to a gene: 14. This CDR3 has 21 amino acids. The V gene's germline CDR1 is LGHDT and CDR2 YNNKEL (reference sequence). The CDR3 nucleotides are TGTGCCAGCAGCCAAGAAGGACAGGGGGCGCCGTCCTTCTTGGCCAAAAACATTCAGTACTTC. This codes for CASSQEGQGAPSFLAKNIQYF.

The chain uses TRBV28 and TRBJ2-5, with D uncertain. In germline, CDR1 is MDHEN, CDR2 SYDVKM. This CDR3 comprises 13 residues. V gave up 2 bases and J gave up 1 base, with 5 bases separating them. This CDR3 reads CASSLVAQETQYF. In DNA, the CDR3 is TGTGCCAGCAGTTTAGTGGCCCAAGAGACCCAGTACTTC.

The chain combines TRBV2 with TRBJ1-2, with D perhaps matching TRBD1 (5 bases). Trimming shortened V by 7 bases and J by 3 bases, and 12 bases separated the two germline ends. Germline CDR1 reads SNHLY; CDR2 reads FYNNEI. The CDR3 covers 13 residues. This chain's CDR3 is CASTQGRDYGYTF. CDR3 sequence (DNA): TGTGCCAGCACCCAGGGTCGGGACTATGGCTACACCTTC.

Comment on this clone: Just one base apart from a much larger clone, this may be a read error. This chain joins TRBV3-1 (or the pseudogene TRBV3-2) and TRBJ1-6, with 7 bases that match TRBD1. V lost 0 bases to trimming and J lost 8 bases; unmatched junction nucleotides: 1. The CDR3 is 14 amino acids. The V gene's germline CDR1 is LGHDT and CDR2 YNNKEL (reference sequence). The CDR3 sequence is CASSQDRGDSPLHF. The CDR3 DNA is TGTGCCAGCAGCCAAGACAGGGGGGATTCACCCCTCCACTTT.

The chain couples TRBV18 to TRBJ2-2; D possibly corresponds to TRBD2 (6 bases). This CDR3 has 14 residues. V gave up 4 bases and J gave up 1 base, with 7 bases separating them. Germline CDR1 is KGHSH and CDR2 is LQKENI. CDR3 sequence (DNA): TGTGCCAGCTCACGGACTATGAACACCGGGGAGCTGTTTTTT. This codes for CASSRTMNTGELFF. Filled out from reference TRBV18 and TRBJ2-2, the complete variable domain reads NAGVMQNPRHLVRRRGQEARLRCSPMKGHSHVYWYRQLPEEGLKFMVYLQKENIIDESGMPKERFSAEFPKEGPSILRIQQVVRGDSAAYFCASSRTMNTGELFFGEGSRLTVL.

This chain connects TRBV5-6 to TRBJ2-3, with 8 bases matching TRBD1. The CDR3 length is 16 residues. After removal of 3 bases from V and 4 bases from J, the junction contained 10 bases not matched to a gene. Germline V CDR1 and CDR2: SGHDT, YYEEEE. The CDR3 loop is CASSSPPGQASDTQYF. CDR3 nucleotides: TGTGCCAGCAGCTCCCCGCCGGGACAGGCGTCAGATACGCAGTATTTT.

V and J are TRBV2 and TRBJ2-1; D may be TRBD2 (6 bases). The CDR3 is 14 amino acids. V was pared by 5 bases and J by 12 bases, with 20 bases between. Germline V gene sequence: CDR1 SNHLY, CDR2 FYNNEI. The CDR3 DNA is TGTGCCAGCAGTCTTCGACTGGAGCGGGTAGGGCAGTTCTTC. Translating gives CASSLRLERVGQFF.

This clone occurred a few times. V usage is TRBV15 and J usage is TRBJ1-2, with TRBD1 matching 7 bases. CDR1 is LNHNV, CDR2 YYDKDF, per germline (reference sequence). This CDR3 comprises 12 residues. The J segment lost 7 bases and the V segment lost 3 bases, leaving 2 bases of the junction unmatched. CDR3 coding DNA: TGTGCCACCAGCAGGTCAGGGGGTGGCTACACCTTC. Amino acids: CATSRSGGGYTF.

The chain has TRBV19 and TRBJ1-2; 8 bases agree with TRBD1. Germline values: CDR1 LNHDA, CDR2 SQIVND (reference sequence). This CDR3 is 16 amino acids long. Losses at the gene ends were 3 bases for V and 7 bases for J; bases not matched to a gene: 13. CDR3 coding DNA: TGTGCCAGTAGTATCCTCCCTAAGGGACAGGAAGGTGGCTACACCTTC. It yields the protein CASSILPKGQEGGYTF.

The chain has TRBV4-2 and TRBJ2-1; TRBD2 agrees at 8 bases. The germline CDR1 and CDR2 sequences are LGHNA and YNFKEQ. The length of the CDR3 is 17 residues. J gave up 3 bases and V 1 base, and 8 bases lay outside the gene matches. CDR3 loop: CASSQGGGGGNYNEQFF. The CDR3 coding sequence is TGTGCCAGCAGCCAAGGGGGAGGCGGGGGGAACTACAATGAGCAGTTCTTC.

The chain recombines TRBV7-9 with TRBJ1-1; 8 bases fit TRBD1. CDR3 length: 13 residues. Germline CDR1 reads SEHNR; CDR2 reads FQNEAQ (reference sequence). The trim removed 5 bases at V and 3 bases at J, leaving 2 bases unmatched. The chain's CDR3 is CASSLDRDTEAFF. The DNA for the CDR3 is TGTGCCAGCAGCCTGGACAGGGACACTGAAGCTTTCTTT.

The V and J genes are TRBV19 and TRBJ2-7; 10 bases match TRBD1. This CDR3 comprises 13 residues. The J segment lost 6 bases and the V segment lost 7 bases, leaving 6 bases of the junction unmatched. Germline CDR1 reads LNHDA; CDR2 reads SQIVND (reference sequence). CDR3 residues: CASTRQGACEQYV. The CDR3 nucleotides are TGTGCCAGTACTCGACAGGGGGCGTGCGAGCAGTACGTC.

This clone appeared a few times. The CDR3 DNA reads as TGTGCCAGCTCACCCGGGCCCGGGAACTATGAAAAACTGTTTTTT. Translating it yields CASSPGPGNYEKLFF. V is TRBV18 and J is TRBJ1-4; unclear D gene. This CDR3 is built from 15 residues. Germline-derived CDR1 and CDR2 are KGHSH and LQKENI. Trimming took off 3 bases at V and 6 bases at J, with 14 bases between the two ends. Using reference TRBV18 and TRBJ1-4 for the parts outside the CDR3, the full variable domain is NAGVMQNPRHLVRRRGQEARLRCSPMKGHSHVYWYRQLPEEGLKFMVYLQKENIIDESGMPKERFSAEFPKEGPSILRIQQVVRGDSAAYFCASSPGPGNYEKLFFGSGTQLSVL.

The chain combines TRBV12-3 or TRBV12-4 with TRBJ2-7; D possibly corresponds to TRBD1 (7 bases). This CDR3 is built from 13 residues. V was clipped by 3 bases and J by 4 bases, with 10 bases between them. CDR3 loop: CASSLTGRYEQYF. CDR3 sequence (DNA): TGTGCCAGCAGTTTGACAGGGAGGTACGAGCAGTACTTC.

The chain has TRBV27 and TRBJ2-7, with a tentative D call TRBD2 (5 bases). The CDR3 spans 13 residues. The germline gives CDR1 MNHEY, CDR2 SMNVEV (reference sequence). The V gene lost 3 bases and the J gene lost 4 bases, with 10 bases spanning the gap. This chain's CDR3 is CASSLGALYEQYF. CDR3 bases: TGTGCCAGCAGTTTGGGAGCTTTATACGAGCAGTACTTC.

In regard to this clone: Other DNA sequences from this sample encode an identical CDR3 as well. This sequence joins TRBV18 and TRBJ2-1; TRBD2 agrees at 10 bases. Germline V gives CDR1 KGHSH, CDR2 LQKENI. The ends lost 2 bases at V and 0 bases at J; junction bases unmatched: 1. The CDR3 is made up of 16 amino acids. The chain's CDR3 is CASSPLAGGSYNEQFF. CDR3 sequence (DNA): TGTGCCAGCTCACCATTAGCGGGGGGCTCCTACAATGAGCAGTTCTTC.

The chain carries TRBV7-2 and TRBJ1-2; possibly TRBD1 for D (5 bases). The germline V gene has CDR1 SGHTA and CDR2 FQGNSA. Trimming left V 5 bases short and J 5 bases short, with 15 bases between. CDR3 length equals 14 residues. Here the CDR3 reads CASSGGTSGYGYTF. The CDR3 DNA is TGTGCCAGCAGCGGAGGGACCTCTGGATATGGCTACACCTTC.

This clone has just one count. The chain has TRBV7-2 and TRBJ1-2, with D tentatively TRBD1 (5 bases). The V gene lost 2 bases and the J gene lost 0 bases, with 16 bases spanning the gap. CDR1 and CDR2 (germline): SGHTA, FQGNSA. The CDR3 has 17 residues. The CDR3: CASSLSSNRRANYGYTF. As DNA, the CDR3 is TGTGCCAGCAGCTTAAGCAGTAACAGGAGAGCTAACTATGGCTACACCTTC. Together with reference TRBV7-2 and TRBJ1-2, the CDR3 gives the full variable domain: GAGVSQSPSNKVTEKGKDVELRCDPISGHTALYWYRQSLGQGLEFLIYFQGNSAPDKSGLPSDRFSAERTGGSVSTLTIQRTQQEDSAVYLCASSLSSNRRANYGYTFGSGTRLTVV.

The genes are TRBV7-9 and TRBJ2-1, with TRBD2 matching over 11 bases. The J segment lost 8 bases and the V segment lost 2 bases, leaving 8 bases of the junction unmatched. Per the germline V gene, CDR1 is SEHNR and CDR2 is FQNEAQ (reference sequence). This CDR3 spans 16 amino acids. The CDR3: CASSLWVAGGSDEQFF. The CDR3 bases are TGTGCCAGCAGCTTATGGGTAGCGGGAGGGTCTGATGAGCAGTTCTTC. The full variable domain, its missing parts supplied by reference TRBV7-9 and TRBJ2-1, is DTGVSQNPRHKITKRGQNVTFRCDPISEHNRLYWYRQTLGQGPEFLTYFQNEAQLEKSRLLSDRFSAERPKGSFSTLEIQRTEQGDSAMYLCASSLWVAGGSDEQFFGPGTRLTVL.

The chain combines TRBV23-1 with TRBJ1-5; TRBD1 agrees at 8 bases. TRBV23-1 is annotated as an ORF whose role is uncertain. V was pared by 0 bases and J by 3 bases, with 7 bases of the junction left unmatched. This CDR3 region has 17 residues. CDR3 loop: CASSQSSGTGDNQPQHF. CDR3 bases: TGCGCCAGCAGTCAATCGTCCGGGACAGGCGACAATCAGCCCCAGCATTTT.

This clone has just a few counts. J is TRBJ1-2 and V is TRBV28; TRBD1 matches 9 bases. V trimming: 8 bases; J trimming: 8 bases; junction bases outside the gene matches: 12. Germline V gene data show CDR1 as MDHEN and CDR2 as SYDVKM. The CDR3 runs to 14 residues. The CDR3 loop reads CASRTTGGAEGYTF. In nucleotides, the CDR3 is TGTGCCAGCCGTACTACAGGGGGCGCGGAGGGCTACACCTTC.

The rearrangement uses TRBV7-9 and TRBJ2-1; D may be TRBD1 (5 bases). CDR1 is SEHNR, CDR2 FQNEAQ, per germline (reference sequence). This CDR3 has 15 residues. V shed 1 base and J shed 2 bases, with 9 bases lying between them. The CDR3 loop reads CASSLVAGTYNEQFF. CDR3 coding DNA: TGTGCCAGCAGCTTAGTGGCAGGGACCTACAATGAGCAGTTCTTC.

The V call is TRBV7-3, the J call TRBJ2-2; D possibly corresponds to TRBD1 (6 bases). The germline gives CDR1 SGHTA, CDR2 FQGTGA. The CDR3 loop spans 18 amino acids. Trimming shortened V by 2 bases and J by 2 bases, and 18 bases separated the two germline ends. The chain's CDR3 is CASSLSGLKQGNTGELFF. The CDR3 bases are TGTGCCAGCAGCTTATCGGGCCTAAAACAGGGAAACACCGGGGAGCTGTTTTTT.

The chain links TRBV5-1 to TRBJ1-2; D uncertain. Trimming removed 1 base at V and 3 bases at J, with 10 bases between. The germline V gene encodes CDR1 SGHRS and CDR2 YFSETQ. The CDR3 totals 14 residues. CDR3 DNA: TGCGCCAGCAGCTTGTACTTTCGAGACTATGGCTACACCTTC. Translated: CASSLYFRDYGYTF.

The J gene is TRBJ2-5, the V gene TRBV11-3, with 8 bases fitting TRBD2. V trimming: 5 bases; J trimming: 0 bases; junction bases outside the gene matches: 11. CDR3 length equals 17 residues. Germline-derived CDR1 and CDR2 are SGHNT and YENEEA. The CDR3 sequence is CASSTGRSGGHQETQYF. For the CDR3, the DNA is TGTGCCAGCAGCACCGGGCGGAGCGGGGGCCACCAAGAGACCCAGTACTTC.

V gene TRBV6-2 or TRBV6-3 combines with J gene TRBJ2-7; D remains ambiguous. The CDR3 is 14 residues long. The V gene lost 4 bases and the J gene lost 2 bases, with 12 bases spanning the gap. Germline V gene lookup returns CDR1 MNHEY and CDR2 SVGEGT. This CDR3 is CASSSPLRTYEQYF. The CDR3 DNA is TGTGCCAGCAGTTCGCCCCTGAGGACCTACGAGCAGTACTTC.

The rearrangement links TRBV10-3 to TRBJ1-1, with TRBD1 identical over 8 bases. The length of the CDR3 is 15 residues. Unmatched junction bases numbered 8, after V lost 7 bases and J lost 1 base. The germline gives CDR1 ENHRY, CDR2 SYGVKD. CDR3 sequence (DNA): TGTGCCATCACCCAGGACAGGGCCAGGAACACTGAAGCTTTCTTT. Residues: CAITQDRARNTEAFF.

The V and J genes are TRBV20-1 and TRBJ2-3; no clear D gene. The CDR3 runs to 15 residues. Germline-derived CDR1 and CDR2 are DFQATT and SNEGSKA (reference sequence). Trimming pared 3 bases from V and 2 bases from J, leaving 15 bases between. The CDR3 nucleotides read TGCAGTGCTAGTTCGTGGCGGCGCACCACAGATACGCAGTATTTT. This sequence encodes CSASSWRRTTDTQYF.

The rearrangement uses TRBV7-8 and TRBJ1-5, with a possible D match to TRBD1 (5 bases). V lost 5 bases, J lost 6 bases, and 14 bases lay in between. Germline-derived CDR1 and CDR2 are SGHVS and FQNEAQ. The CDR3 consists of 14 residues. CDR3 protein: CASSRGEGGQPQHF. In DNA form, the CDR3 reads TGTGCCAGCAGCCGAGGGGAGGGTGGTCAGCCCCAGCATTTT.

CDR3 in amino acids: CASSQVWGDEQYV. Here the CDR3 DNA reads TGTGCCAGCAGCCAAGTGTGGGGCGACGAGCAGTACGTC. V gene TRBV4-2 combines with J gene TRBJ2-7; tentative D call: TRBD1 (5 bases). Germline assignment: CDR1 LGHNA and CDR2 YNFKEQ. The CDR3 runs to 13 residues. Trimming left V 1 base short and J 5 bases short, with 9 bases between.